The clone carrying this T cell receptor (beta chain) was counted a single time. The antigen is not known. This sample was taken from a study of T cell responses to AZD1222 COVID-19 vaccine. Findings and limits, study-wide: Recipients of two AZD1222 doses showed rising Spike-specific TCR breadth and depth. No repertoire was sampled before or during the peak T cell response, only after it. Unmutated regions of variants are reportedly targeted by nearly half of spike-specific TCRs. Among AZD1222 vaccinees, only 6 or 7 were seropositive at baseline.

Here immunoSEQ multiplex PCR was the method, and the copy in TCRdb shows in-frame clones only, minus some. Of over 150,000 clones listed, 88% are singletons. The source of this sequence is an adult in good health. Sequenced material: peripheral blood, taken on day 0 of AZD1222 vaccination.

DNA of the CDR3: TGTGCCAGCAGTCCACAGGGTCCGGGCTACACCTTC. It encodes CASSPQGPGYTF. The rearrangement joins TRBV12-3 or TRBV12-4 to TRBJ1-2; possible D gene TRBD1, 6 bases. The CDR3 runs 12 residues. With 5 bases removed from V and 8 bases from J, the gap between germline ends came to 12 bases.